Listed below are T cell receptor beta chains from one sample, sequenced in a study of blood T cell repertoires in COVID-19. Produced via immunoSEQ multiplex PCR; TCRdb's table is partial and in-frame only. The table lists about 16,000 clones, roughly 85% of them singletons. The material sequenced was peripheral blood. The source of these receptors is a human donor in a cohort sampled during active COVID-19. CDR3s include the opening cysteine and the closing phenylalanine or tryptophan. D genes are given only for firm matches. Size tells how often a clone was seen (once, few, many) or the class of an expanded clone, and some rows leave it out.

j_gene,d_gene,abundance,v_gene,CDR3aa,CDR3nt
TRBJ1-4,-,-,TRBV5-1,CASSLAGSTNEKLFF,TGCGCCAGCAGCTTGGCGGGGTCCACTAATGAAAAACTGTTTTTT
TRBJ2-3,-,-,TRBV18,CASSPGYAGPTDTQYF,TGTGCCAGCTCACCAGGGTACGCAGGGCCCACAGATACGCAGTATTTT
TRBJ1-1,-,-,TRBV14,CASSQDVGREAFF,TGTGCCAGCAGCCAAGACGTGGGCCGTGAAGCTTTCTTT
TRBJ2-3,-,-,TRBV5-8,CASSLVLPLHSSVDTQYF,TGTGCCAGCAGCTTGGTTCTCCCCCTCCATAGTAGCGTAGATACGCAGTATTTT
TRBJ2-7,TRBD1,-,TRBV2,CASTTLTGAEQYF,TGTGCCAGCACCACACTGACAGGGGCCGAGCAGTACTTC
TRBJ1-1,-,-,TRBV6-2/TRBV6-3,CASSYGSPGYTEAFF,TGTGCCAGCAGTTACGGATCGCCAGGGTACACTGAAGCTTTCTTT
TRBJ1-6,-,once,TRBV5-6,CASSLESSSPLHF,TGTGCCAGCAGCTTGGAGTCTAGTTCACCCCTCCACTTT
TRBJ2-1,-,-,TRBV4-2,CASSQVLSVAGGGNEQFF,TGTGCCAGCAGCCAAGTCTTATCGGTTGCAGGGGGAGGCAATGAGCAGTTCTTC
TRBJ2-1,TRBD2,-,TRBV18,CASSPRLAGGRNEQFF,TGTGCCAGCTCACCACGACTAGCGGGGGGAAGGAATGAGCAGTTCTTC
TRBJ2-3,-,-,TRBV10-3,CAIRTSEVDTQYF,TGTGCCATCAGGACCTCCGAGGTAGATACGCAGTATTTT
TRBJ1-3,-,-,TRBV7-9,CASSRSGGQQYF,TGTGCCAGCAGCCGTTCAGGAGGGCAGCAATATTTT
TRBJ1-5,TRBD1,-,TRBV6-5,CASMEGGGGQPQHF,TGTGCCAGCATGGAAGGGGGCGGTGGTCAGCCCCAGCATTTT
TRBJ2-2,TRBD1,few,TRBV5-5,CASSSDRGNTGELFF,TGTGCCAGCAGCTCAGACAGGGGGAACACCGGGGAGCTGTTTTTT
TRBJ2-3,-,-,TRBV6-5,CASSRGTASTDTQYF,TGTGCCAGCAGTCGCGGGACAGCGAGCACAGATACGCAGTATTTT
TRBJ2-1,-,-,TRBV11-2,CASSPAGVNEQFF,TGTGCCAGCAGCCCCGCAGGGGTCAATGAGCAGTTCTTC
TRBJ2-3,TRBD1,-,TRBV2,CASSETGGDTDTQYF,TGTGCCAGCAGCGAGACAGGGGGAGACACAGATACGCAGTATTTT
TRBJ1-1,TRBD1,once,TRBV7-9,CASSQGARYEAFF,TGTGCCAGCAGCCAGGGGGCTCGATATGAAGCTTTCTTT
TRBJ2-3,TRBD2,-,TRBV12-3/TRBV12-4,CASAAGGRDTQYF,TGTGCCAGCGCCGCGGGGGGGCGAGATACGCAGTATTTT
TRBJ2-5,-,-,TRBV30,CAWSVGAGLQETQYF,TGTGCCTGGAGTGTAGGGGCAGGGCTTCAAGAGACCCAGTACTTC
TRBJ2-2,TRBD1,-,TRBV7-2,CASSVDRGNTGELFF,TGTGCCAGCAGTGTTGACAGGGGGAACACCGGGGAGCTGTTTTTT
TRBJ1-1,-,-,TRBV7-9,CASSPQGLNTEAFF,TGTGCCAGCAGCCCACAGGGCTTGAACACTGAAGCTTTCTTT
TRBJ1-1,-,few,TRBV10-1,CASSEFGLGVREDTEAFF,TGCGCCAGCAGTGAGTTCGGCTTAGGGGTGCGAGAAGACACTGAAGCTTTCTTT
TRBJ2-3,-,-,TRBV25-1,CASSEWGQGGKGTQYF,TGTGCCAGCAGTGAATGGGGGCAGGGTGGAAAAGGTACGCAGTATTTT
TRBJ2-1,-,-,TRBV11-1,CASSLQRSYNEQFF,TGTGCCAGCAGCTTACAGCGGTCCTACAATGAGCAGTTCTTC
TRBJ2-5,-,-,TRBV19,CASSIESGHQETQYF,TGTGCCAGTAGTATAGAGAGTGGGCACCAAGAGACCCAGTACTTC
TRBJ2-1,TRBD2,-,TRBV23-1,CASSRKAGGPFNEQFF,TGCGCCAGCAGTAGGAAAGCGGGGGGGCCTTTCAATGAGCAGTTCTTC